One sample yielded the 5 T cell receptor beta chains listed below, sequenced in a study of T cell responses to AZD1222 COVID-19 vaccine. Sequencing used immunoSEQ multiplex PCR; TCRdb keeps in-frame clones, though not all of them. The table records around 83,000 clones, roughly 82% of them present only once. Sequencing was performed on peripheral blood, taken on day 0 of AZD1222 vaccination. The receptor set was obtained from an adult in good health.

The chain is built from TRBV28 and TRBJ1-6; TRBD1 matches at 11 bases. Germline CDR1 and CDR2: MDHEN and SYDVKM. This CDR3 is built from 16 residues. V dropped 4 bases and J dropped 4; count of bases not matched to a gene: 3. DNA of the CDR3: TGTGCCAGCAGTTCACGGGACAGGGGGTATAATTCACCCCTCCACTTT. It specifies CASSSRDRGYNSPLHF.

This chain uses TRBV28 with TRBJ1-2, with 7 bases aligning to TRBD1. This CDR3 has 13 residues. Germline V gene lookup returns CDR1 MDHEN and CDR2 SYDVKM. J lost 5 bases, V lost 7 bases, and 7 bases had no gene match. The DNA for the CDR3 is TGTGCCAGCACCGCCCAGGGGGGGTATGGCTACACCTTC. As protein: CASTAQGGYGYTF.

The chain employs TRBV7-2 and TRBJ2-4; D gene uncertain. The CDR3 extends over 16 amino acids. Germline V gene sequence: CDR1 SGHTA, CDR2 FQGNSA. The V end was cut by 5 bases, the J end by 0 bases, with 14 bases between. The CDR3 reads CASSPRDWLAKNIQYF. The CDR3 coding sequence is TGTGCCAGCAGCCCCCGTGACTGGCTAGCCAAAAACATTCAGTACTTC.

This rearrangement joins TRBV5-4 to TRBJ2-1, with 8 positions matching TRBD2. The CDR3 covers 16 residues. Germline loops: CDR1 SGHNT, CDR2 YYREEE (reference sequence). V dropped 4 bases and J dropped 9; count of bases not matched to a gene: 15. The CDR3, as DNA: TGTGCCAGCAGCCCGGCCGGGGGGGCCGGGGTCGGTGAGCAGTTCTTC. It is translated as CASSPAGGAGVGEQFF.

With regard to this clone: This sample also contains other DNA sequences that code for the same CDR3. The chain carries TRBV28 and TRBJ2-7, with D uncertain. With 4 bases removed from V and 2 bases from J, the gap between germline ends came to 6 bases. There are 12 residues in the CDR3. Looked up from germline, CDR1 is MDHEN and CDR2 is SYDVKM. CDR3 in amino acids: CASSSPAYEQYF. DNA of the CDR3: TGTGCCAGCAGTTCCCCCGCCTACGAGCAGTACTTC.